The source of this TCR beta chain is a study of cytomegalovirus exposure and HLA in healthy donors. The study, taken as a whole, reports: The records held CMV serostatus as the only immune exposure information.

The trim removed 0 bases at V and 10 bases at J, leaving 7 bases unmatched. This CDR3 comprises 16 residues. The germline V gene encodes CDR1 SNHLY and CDR2 FYNNEI. The primer mix had 60 Vbeta and 13 Jbeta primers. Method: immunoSEQ multiplex PCR; TCRdb's copy keeps in-frame clones and lacks some. The sample comprises over 150,000 clones, roughly four fifths of which are singletons, and 1.5% to 2% rests with the top ten. Details on this clone: Its antigen is undetermined.

This TCR derives from a woman under 30 in good health and CMV-seronegative. The chain employs TRBV2 and TRBJ2-1; 12 bases match TRBD1. The sample consisted of PBMCs. This chain's CDR3 is CASSEAGTGGLWEQFF. The CDR3 DNA reads as TGTGCCAGCAGTGAAGCCGGGACAGGGGGCTTGTGGGAGCAGTTCTTC.